The 25 T cell receptor beta chains reported below all come from one sample, sequenced in a study of shared T cell receptors in the human thymus. Some clones are missing from TCRdb's copy, which holds only in-frame ones; the method was immunoSEQ multiplex PCR. The table shows 600,000 or so clones, with around 87% occurring only once. These data were also reused for a study on human thymus T cells.

Specimen: thymocytes. All receptors derive from a boy in the first two years of life with a congenital heart defect.

The rearrangement uses TRBV7-9 and TRBJ2-7; weak D call: TRBD1 (7 bases). Germline V lookup: CDR1 SEHNR, CDR2 FQNEAQ (reference sequence). The CDR3 totals 13 residues. Trimming left V 5 bases short and J 0 bases short, with 8 bases between. The CDR3 nucleotides are TGTGCCAGCAGCCAGGGGGGCTCCTACGAGCAGTACTTC. This codes for CASSQGGSYEQYF.

Concerning this clone: Different DNA sequences within this sample yield the same CDR3. The chain links TRBV2 to TRBJ2-7; the match to TRBD2 covers 10 bases. CDR3 length: 17 amino acids. CDR1 and CDR2 from the germline V gene are SNHLY and FYNNEI. V lost 2 bases to trimming and J lost 0 bases; unmatched junction nucleotides: 7. DNA of the CDR3: TGTGCCAGCAGTGAACGTCTAGCGGGGGTCCCCTCCTACGAGCAGTACTTC. This gives the protein CASSERLAGVPSYEQYF. Based on the CDR3 plus reference TRBV2 and TRBJ2-7, the full variable domain is EPEVTQTPSHQVTQMGQEVILRCVPISNHLYFYWYRQILGQKVEFLVSFYNNEISEKSEIFDDQFSVERPDGSNFTLKIRSTKLEDSAMYFCASSERLAGVPSYEQYFGPGTRLTVT.

The V and J genes are TRBV7-9 and TRBJ1-3; D is unresolved. This CDR3 contains 16 residues. Deletions cut 1 base from V and 4 bases from J, with 14 bases between. Germline CDR1 and CDR2: SEHNR and FQNEAQ (reference sequence). The CDR3 DNA reads as TGTGCCAGCAGCTTAGGGTTTTATCGGGTCGGAAACACCATATATTTT. Its protein product is CASSLGFYRVGNTIYF.

This clone appeared once. The V gene is TRBV5-6, the J gene TRBJ2-7; tentatively, D is TRBD2 (6 bases). CDR3 length: 15 amino acids. From germline, CDR1 is SGHDT and CDR2 YYEEEE. V shed 4 bases and J shed 0 bases, with 14 bases lying between them. CDR3 region: CASSLTSRNSYEQYF. Here the CDR3 DNA reads TGTGCCAGCAGCCTAACTAGCAGAAACTCCTACGAGCAGTACTTC.

The V and J genes are TRBV6-1 and TRBJ2-1; the match to TRBD1 covers 9 bases. J was trimmed by 4 bases and V by 9 bases; bases with no gene match: 7. The CDR3 totals 14 residues. Germline V gene lookup returns CDR1 MNHNS and CDR2 SASEGT. CDR3: CASGRTGVYNEQFF. The CDR3 nucleotides read TGTGCCAGTGGCCGGACAGGGGTTTACAATGAGCAGTTCTTC.

V gene TRBV4-1 combines with J gene TRBJ2-4; D gene unclear. Germline lookup yields CDR1 MGHRA and CDR2 YSYEKL. The CDR3 is 16 residues long. V was shortened by 5 bases and J by 3 bases, with 17 bases between the two germline ends. The CDR3 nucleotides are TGCGCCAGCAGCTCCAGGCCCCAGGAAAACAAAAACATTCAGTACTTC. Its translation: CASSSRPQENKNIQYF.

In this sample, this clone turned up a few times. The sample has other DNA sequences that encode this CDR3 too. The rearrangement uses TRBV4-1 and TRBJ1-6; D gene uncertain. This CDR3 region has 15 residues. CDR1 MGHRA and CDR2 YSYEKL come from the germline V gene. The V end lost 0 bases, the J end lost 6 bases, and 9 bases lay between the germline ends. The CDR3 nucleotides read TGCGCCAGCAGCCAAGATCGCTCAGGTAATTCACCCCTCCACTTT. Translated, it gives CASSQDRSGNSPLHF.

This clone is a singleton in its sample. The chain joins TRBV5-4 to TRBJ2-3; possibly TRBD2 for D (6 bases). Between the trimmed V and J ends, which lost 10 bases and 4 bases, there was a span of 22 bases. The V gene's germline CDR1 is SGHNT and CDR2 YYREEE (reference sequence). The length of the CDR3 is 15 residues. The CDR3 loop is CAGKPGLGYADTQYF. The CDR3 nucleotides are TGTGCCGGAAAACCGGGACTGGGGTACGCAGATACGCAGTATTTT.

Only one count was recorded for this clone. The chain employs TRBV28 and TRBJ1-1; D call uncertain. The CDR3 loop spans 12 amino acids. CDR1 and CDR2 from the germline V gene are MDHEN and SYDVKM. V was cut by 7 bases and J by 6 bases, with 12 bases left in between. DNA of the CDR3: TGTGCCAGCATTCTGAAGAGCCCTGAAGCTTTCTTT. Translating it yields CASILKSPEAFF.

The chain carries TRBV5-8 and TRBJ1-1; D ambiguous. The length of the CDR3 is 14 residues. Looked up from germline, CDR1 is SGHTS and CDR2 is YDEGEE. V lost 0 bases, J lost 2 bases, and 8 bases lay in between. CDR3 residues: CASSLGQRNTEAFF. CDR3 in DNA: TGTGCCAGCAGCTTGGGACAAAGAAACACTGAAGCTTTCTTT.

This clone was counted a few times. Other nucleotide sequences in the sample specify the same CDR3. The V call is TRBV28, the J call TRBJ1-5, with D maybe TRBD1 (6 bases). Per germline, CDR1 MDHEN and CDR2 SYDVKM. This CDR3 region has 14 residues. V lost 3 bases and J 4 bases, leaving 10 bases between the germline ends. CDR3 in amino acids: CASSLGQGNQPQHF. Here the CDR3 DNA reads TGTGCCAGCAGTTTGGGGCAGGGGAATCAGCCCCAGCATTTT.

The chain carries TRBV5-4 and TRBJ2-1, with a tentative D call TRBD2 (5 bases). Trimming took off 1 base at V and 2 bases at J, with 10 bases between the two ends. The germline V gene encodes CDR1 SGHNT and CDR2 YYREEE (reference sequence). This CDR3 has 15 amino acids. CDR3 region: CASSLWEKPYNEQFF. CDR3 nucleotide sequence: TGTGCCAGCAGCTTGTGGGAGAAGCCCTACAATGAGCAGTTCTTC.

The chain couples TRBV7-6 to TRBJ2-1; TRBD2 matches at 8 bases. The CDR3 consists of 15 residues. V shed 6 bases and J 1 base; nucleotides not matched to a gene: 5. The germline gives CDR1 SGHVS, CDR2 FNYEAQ. CDR3: CASRESGSSYNEQFF. CDR3 nucleotide sequence: TGTGCCAGCAGAGAGAGCGGGAGTTCCTACAATGAGCAGTTCTTC.

This clone has just one count. This chain links TRBV18 with TRBJ2-3; 10 nucleotides align to TRBD1. Germline V gene data show CDR1 as KGHSH and CDR2 as LQKENI. The junction had 4 bases not matched to a gene; V was cut back by 2 bases and J by 5 bases. The CDR3 totals 15 residues. As DNA, the CDR3 is TGTGCCAGCTCACCATTAGGGACAGGGGTAGATACGCAGTATTTT. This sequence encodes CASSPLGTGVDTQYF.

The chain employs TRBV27 and TRBJ1-5; D possibly corresponds to TRBD1 (6 bases). The germline V gene has CDR1 MNHEY and CDR2 SMNVEV (reference sequence). The CDR3 loop spans 20 amino acids. V lost 3 bases and J 2 bases, leaving 26 bases between the germline ends. CDR3 bases: TGTGCCAGCAGTTTTTGTACAGGGAAAAAAACCCCGCCTGGCAATCAGCCCCAGCATTTT. It translates to CASSFCTGKKTPPGNQPQHF.

V is TRBV27 and J is TRBJ2-3; maybe TRBD1 (7 bases). Looked up from germline, CDR1 is MNHEY and CDR2 is SMNVEV (reference sequence). The CDR3 is 14 amino acids. Trimming removed 6 bases at V and 0 bases at J, with 10 bases between. CDR3 DNA: TGTGCCAGCAGACCAGGGGGGAGCACAGATACGCAGTATTTT. As protein: CASRPGGSTDTQYF.

The chain is built from TRBV4-1 and TRBJ2-7; possible D gene TRBD1, 7 bases. With 1 base removed from V and 1 base from J, the gap between germline ends came to 14 bases. Germline CDR1 and CDR2: MGHRA and YSYEKL. This CDR3 spans 16 amino acids. The CDR3 region is CASSQGGTVASYEQYF. CDR3 bases: TGCGCCAGCAGCCAAGGCGGGACAGTTGCTTCCTACGAGCAGTACTTC.

This rearrangement joins TRBV4-3 to TRBJ2-7, with TRBD1 identical over 10 bases. The germline gives CDR1 LGHNA, CDR2 YSLEER. J was trimmed by 0 bases and V by 0 bases; bases with no gene match: 11. The CDR3 runs 19 residues. The CDR3 spells CASSQELRRGQGSSYEQYF. The CDR3 DNA sequence: TGCGCCAGCAGCCAAGAATTACGCCGGGGACAGGGGAGCTCCTACGAGCAGTACTTC.

The J gene is TRBJ2-1, the V gene TRBV5-5; TRBD2 is a possible D gene (6 bases). Germline values: CDR1 SGHKS, CDR2 YYEKEE (reference sequence). The CDR3 extends over 17 amino acids. Between the trimmed V and J ends, which lost 0 bases and 2 bases, there was a span of 15 bases. The chain's CDR3 is CASSLGVVAGPYNEQFF. The CDR3 region has the DNA TGTGCCAGCAGCTTGGGAGTGGTTGCGGGACCCTACAATGAGCAGTTCTTC.

The chain joins TRBV7-9 to TRBJ2-7; 13 positions agree with TRBD2. CDR3 length: 17 amino acids. CDR1 and CDR2 from the germline V gene are SEHNR and FQNEAQ (reference sequence). V trimming: 4 bases; J trimming: 5 bases; junction bases outside the gene matches: 11. The CDR3 spells CASSCGTSGTFPHEQYF. Written as DNA, the CDR3 is TGTGCCAGCAGCTGTGGGACTAGCGGGACGTTCCCCCACGAGCAGTACTTC.

The J gene is TRBJ1-2, the V gene TRBV14; the D gene is possibly TRBD1 (5 bases). The V gene lost 2 bases and the J gene lost 2 bases, with 12 bases spanning the gap. The V gene's germline CDR1 is SGHDN and CDR2 FVKESK. The CDR3 spans 15 residues. CDR3 amino acids: CASSQNRRPNYGYTF. The CDR3 nucleotides read TGTGCCAGCAGCCAAAACAGGCGGCCGAACTATGGCTACACCTTC.

The V gene is TRBV28, the J gene TRBJ2-1; possibly TRBD2 for D (6 bases). Looked up from germline, CDR1 is MDHEN and CDR2 is SYDVKM. Deletions cut 2 bases from V and 1 base from J, with 9 bases between. This CDR3 region has 15 residues. CDR3 DNA: TGTGCCAGCAGTTTACGACTAGGGTCCTACAATGAGCAGTTCTTC. Protein sequence: CASSLRLGSYNEQFF. Looking up the rest from reference TRBV28 and TRBJ2-1 gives the full variable domain: DVKVTQSSRYLVKRTGEKVFLECVQDMDHENMFWYRQDPGLGLRLIYFSYDVKMKEKGDIPEGYSVSREKKERFSLILESASTNQTSMYLCASSLRLGSYNEQFFGPGTRLTVL.

CDR3 sequence reads: CSVEDRGDTNTEAFF. CDR3 DNA sequence: TGCAGCGTTGAAGATCGGGGAGACACGAACACTGAAGCTTTCTTT. The chain couples TRBV29-1 to TRBJ1-1; D is uncertain. CDR1 is SQVTM, CDR2 ANQGSEA, per germline. The V end was cut by 0 bases, the J end by 1 base, with 12 bases between. The CDR3 is 15 amino acids.

The chain has TRBV30 and TRBJ2-7; tentative D call: TRBD1 (6 bases). The CDR3 totals 16 residues. Deletions cut 2 bases from V and 3 bases from J, with 20 bases between. Per germline, CDR1 GTSNPN and CDR2 SVGIG (reference sequence). CDR3 sequence (DNA): TGTGCCTGGAGTTCCCCCGGGACACAGGGATTCTACGAGCAGTACTTC. Residues: CAWSSPGTQGFYEQYF.

The V call is TRBV5-4, the J call TRBJ1-1; a possible D gene is TRBD1 (5 bases). The CDR3 runs 15 residues. Germline CDR1 is SGHNT and CDR2 is YYREEE (reference sequence). Trimming left V 1 base short and J 3 bases short, with 13 bases between. In DNA, the CDR3 is TGTGCCAGCAGCTTGTTTGCCAGGGCTCACACTGAAGCTTTCTTT. Amino acids: CASSLFARAHTEAFF. Filled out from reference TRBV5-4 and TRBJ1-1, the complete variable domain reads ETGVTQSPTHLIKTRGQQVTLRCSSQSGHNTVSWYQQALGQGPQFIFQYYREEENGRGNFPPRFSGLQFPNYSSELNVNALELDDSALYLCASSLFARAHTEAFFGQGTRLTVV.